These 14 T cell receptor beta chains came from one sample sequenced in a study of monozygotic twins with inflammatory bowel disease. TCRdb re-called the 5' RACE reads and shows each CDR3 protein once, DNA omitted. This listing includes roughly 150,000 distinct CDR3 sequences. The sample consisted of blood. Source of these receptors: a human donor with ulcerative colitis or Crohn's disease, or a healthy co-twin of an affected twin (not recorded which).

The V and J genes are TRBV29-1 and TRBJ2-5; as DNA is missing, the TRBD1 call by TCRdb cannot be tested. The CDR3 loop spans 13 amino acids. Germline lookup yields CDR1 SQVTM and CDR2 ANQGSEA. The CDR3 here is CSVVPGGVETQYF.

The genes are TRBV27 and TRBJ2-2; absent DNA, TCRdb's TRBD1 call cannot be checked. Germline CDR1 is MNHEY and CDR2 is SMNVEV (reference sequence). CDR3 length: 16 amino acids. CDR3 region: CASSYSFRGRTGELFF.

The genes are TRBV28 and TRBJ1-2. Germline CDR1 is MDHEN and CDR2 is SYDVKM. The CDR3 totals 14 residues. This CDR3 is CASSFLAPNYGYTF.

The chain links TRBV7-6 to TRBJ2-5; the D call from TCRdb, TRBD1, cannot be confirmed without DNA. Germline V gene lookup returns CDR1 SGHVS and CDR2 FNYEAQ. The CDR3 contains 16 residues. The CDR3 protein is CASSFSPGARQETQYF.

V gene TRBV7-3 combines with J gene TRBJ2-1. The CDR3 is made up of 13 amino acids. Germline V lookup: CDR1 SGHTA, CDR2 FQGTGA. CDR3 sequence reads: CASSLNLATEQFF.

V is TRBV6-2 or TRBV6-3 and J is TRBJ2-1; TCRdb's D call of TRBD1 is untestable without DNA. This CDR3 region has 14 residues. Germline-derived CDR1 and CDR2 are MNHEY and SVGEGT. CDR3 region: CAGRQGRSYNEQFF.

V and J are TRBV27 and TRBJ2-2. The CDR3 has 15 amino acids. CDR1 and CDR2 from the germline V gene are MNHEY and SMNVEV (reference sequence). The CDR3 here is CASSFLTTNTGELFF.

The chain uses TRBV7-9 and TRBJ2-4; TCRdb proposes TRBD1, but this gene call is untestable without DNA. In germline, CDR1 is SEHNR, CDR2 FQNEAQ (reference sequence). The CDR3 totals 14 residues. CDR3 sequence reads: CASSLEPRGGIQYF.

CDR3 protein: CASSLQRGGGGTDTQYF. The chain uses TRBV7-2 and TRBJ2-3; the TRBD1 assignment by TCRdb is unverifiable without DNA. The CDR3 has 17 amino acids. Germline loops: CDR1 SGHTA, CDR2 FQGNSA.

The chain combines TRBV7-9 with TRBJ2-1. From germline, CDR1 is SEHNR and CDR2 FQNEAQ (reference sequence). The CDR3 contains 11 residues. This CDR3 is CASSLNNEQFF.

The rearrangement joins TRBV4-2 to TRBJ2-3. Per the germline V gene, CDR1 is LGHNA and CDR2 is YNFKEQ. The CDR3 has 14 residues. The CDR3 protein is CASSQDNWGDTQYF.

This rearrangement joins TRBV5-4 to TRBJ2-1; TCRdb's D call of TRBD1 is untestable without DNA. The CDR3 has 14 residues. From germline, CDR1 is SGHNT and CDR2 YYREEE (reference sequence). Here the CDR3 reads CASSFDTGMNEQFF. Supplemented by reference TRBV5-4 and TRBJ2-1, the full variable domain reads ETGVTQSPTHLIKTRGQQVTLRCSSQSGHNTVSWYQQALGQGPQFIFQYYREEENGRGNFPPRFSGLQFPNYSSELNVNALELDDSALYLCASSFDTGMNEQFFGPGTRLTVL.

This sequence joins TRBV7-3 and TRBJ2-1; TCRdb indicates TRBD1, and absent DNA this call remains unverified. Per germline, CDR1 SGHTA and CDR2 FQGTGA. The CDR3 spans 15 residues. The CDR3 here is CASSHPPGPNNEQFF. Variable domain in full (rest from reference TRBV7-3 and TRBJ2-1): GAGVSQTPSNKVTEKGKYVELRCDPISGHTALYWYRQSLGQGPEFLIYFQGTGAADDSGLPNDRFFAVRPEGSVSTLKIQRTERGDSAVYLCASSHPPGPNNEQFFGPGTRLTVL.

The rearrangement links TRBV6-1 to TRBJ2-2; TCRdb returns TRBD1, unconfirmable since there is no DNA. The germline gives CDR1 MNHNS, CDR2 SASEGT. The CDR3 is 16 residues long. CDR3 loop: CASSQGQGANTGELFF.